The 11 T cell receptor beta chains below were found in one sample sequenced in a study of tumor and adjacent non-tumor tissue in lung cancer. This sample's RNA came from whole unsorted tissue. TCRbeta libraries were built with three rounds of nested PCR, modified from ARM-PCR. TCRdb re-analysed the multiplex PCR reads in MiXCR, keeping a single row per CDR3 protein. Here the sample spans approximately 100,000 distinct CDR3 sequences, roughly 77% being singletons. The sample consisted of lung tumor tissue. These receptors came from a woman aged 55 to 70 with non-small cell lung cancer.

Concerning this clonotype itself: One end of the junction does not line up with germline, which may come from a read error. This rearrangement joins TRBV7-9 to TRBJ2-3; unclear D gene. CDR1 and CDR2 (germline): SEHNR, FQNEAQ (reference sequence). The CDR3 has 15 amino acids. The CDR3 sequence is CASSLGDSRTDTQYF. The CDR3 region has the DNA TGTGCCAGCAGCTTAGGGGATTCGCGCACGGATACGCAGTATTTT.

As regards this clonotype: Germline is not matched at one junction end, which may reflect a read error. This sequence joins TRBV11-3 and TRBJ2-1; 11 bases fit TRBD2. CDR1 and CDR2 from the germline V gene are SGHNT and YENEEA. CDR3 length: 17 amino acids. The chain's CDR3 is CASSLELTSGIHKEQFF. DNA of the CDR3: TGCGCCAGCAGCTTGGAGTTGACTAGCGGGATCCACAAAGAGCAGTTCTTC.

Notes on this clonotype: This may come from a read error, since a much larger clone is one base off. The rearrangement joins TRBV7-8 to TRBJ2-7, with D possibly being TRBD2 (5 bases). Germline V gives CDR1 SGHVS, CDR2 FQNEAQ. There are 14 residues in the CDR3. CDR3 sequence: CASILEGVGYEQYF. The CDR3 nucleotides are TGTGCCAGCATCTTAGAGGGTGTCGGCTACGAGCAGTACTTC. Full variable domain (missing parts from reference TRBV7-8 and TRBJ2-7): GAGVSQSPRYKVAKRGQDVALRCDPISGHVSLFWYQQALGQGPEFLTYFQNEAQLDKSGLPSDRFFAERPEGSVSTLKIQRTQQEDSAVYLCASILEGVGYEQYFGPGTRLTVT.

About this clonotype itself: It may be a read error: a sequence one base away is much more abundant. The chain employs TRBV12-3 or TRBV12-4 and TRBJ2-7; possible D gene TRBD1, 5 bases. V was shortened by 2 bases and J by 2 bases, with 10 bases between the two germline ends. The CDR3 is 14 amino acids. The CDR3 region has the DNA TGTGCCAGCAGTTTACAGGGCCTAACCTACGAGCAGTACTTC. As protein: CASSLQGLTYEQYF.

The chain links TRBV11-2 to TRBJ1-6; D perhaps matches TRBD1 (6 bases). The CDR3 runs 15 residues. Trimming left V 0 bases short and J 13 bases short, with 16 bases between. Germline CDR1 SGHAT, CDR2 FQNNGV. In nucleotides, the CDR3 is TGTGCCAGCAGCTTAGATATTGCAAGGGGGACGCCCCTCCACTTT. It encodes CASSLDIARGTPLHF.

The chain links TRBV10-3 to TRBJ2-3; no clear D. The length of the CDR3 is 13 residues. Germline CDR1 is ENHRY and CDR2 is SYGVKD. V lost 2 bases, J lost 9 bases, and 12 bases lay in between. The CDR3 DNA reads TGTGCCATCAGTGAGCCTGGGTATAGCACGCAGTATTTT. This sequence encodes CAISEPGYSTQYF.

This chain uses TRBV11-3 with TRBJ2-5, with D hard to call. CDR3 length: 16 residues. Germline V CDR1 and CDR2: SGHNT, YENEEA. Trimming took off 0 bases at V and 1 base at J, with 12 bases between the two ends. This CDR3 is CASSLDARSIQETQYF. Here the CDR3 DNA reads TGTGCCAGCAGCTTAGATGCTAGGAGTATCCAAGAGACCCAGTACTTC.

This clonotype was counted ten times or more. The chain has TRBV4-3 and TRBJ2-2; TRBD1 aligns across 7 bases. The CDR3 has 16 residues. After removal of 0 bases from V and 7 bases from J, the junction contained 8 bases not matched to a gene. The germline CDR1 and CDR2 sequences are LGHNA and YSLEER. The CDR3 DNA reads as TGCGCCAGCAGCCAAGATAGGGGGCGAACAGTCGGGGAGCTGTTTTTT. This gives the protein CASSQDRGRTVGELFF.

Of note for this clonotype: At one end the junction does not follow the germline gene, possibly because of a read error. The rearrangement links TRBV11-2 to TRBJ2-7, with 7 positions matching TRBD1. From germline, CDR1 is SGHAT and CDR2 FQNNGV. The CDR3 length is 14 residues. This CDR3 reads CASSRVRAGGEQYF. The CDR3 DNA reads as TGCGCCAGCAGCCGGGTCAGGGCAGGGGGAGAGCAGTACTTC.

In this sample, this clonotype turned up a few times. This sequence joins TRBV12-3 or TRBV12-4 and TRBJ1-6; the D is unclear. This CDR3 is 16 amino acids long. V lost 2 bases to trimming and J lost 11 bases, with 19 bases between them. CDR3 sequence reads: CASSLQEGVGNPPLHF. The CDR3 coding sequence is TGTGCCAGCAGTTTACAGGAAGGTGTGGGGAATCCACCCCTCCACTTT.

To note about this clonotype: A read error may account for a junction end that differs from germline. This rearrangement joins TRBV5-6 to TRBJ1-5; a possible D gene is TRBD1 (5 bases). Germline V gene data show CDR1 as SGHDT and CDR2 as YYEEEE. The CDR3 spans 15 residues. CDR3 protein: CANSRGAYSNQPQHF. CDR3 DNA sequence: TGTGCCAACAGCCGTGGGGCCTATAGCAATCAGCCCCAGCATTTT.